The 18 T cell receptor beta chains listed next were all sequenced from one sample in a study of blood T cell repertoires in COVID-19. The protocol was immunoSEQ multiplex PCR, while the TCRdb copy is restricted to in-frame clones and leaves out a portion. The sample contains 250,000 to 300,000 clones, more than 70% of which appear only once. Sequenced sample: peripheral blood. The receptors originated from a woman aged 25 to 39 with COVID-19, enrolled during active disease.

The chain employs TRBV28 and TRBJ2-1; weak D call: TRBD2 (5 bases). This CDR3 has 14 amino acids. V was shortened by 6 bases and J by 0 bases, with 9 bases between the two germline ends. The germline V gene encodes CDR1 MDHEN and CDR2 SYDVKM. CDR3 DNA sequence: TGTGCCAGCAGGAGCGGCAGCTCCTACAATGAGCAGTTCTTC. Its translation: CASRSGSSYNEQFF.

The gene calls are TRBV6-6 and TRBJ1-5, with 7 bases lining up with TRBD1. The germline CDR1 and CDR2 sequences are MNHNY and SVGAGI (reference sequence). The CDR3 length is 16 residues. V was clipped by 5 bases and J by 2 bases; unmatched bases: 9. The CDR3 spells CASSGSDRFGNQPQHF. CDR3 bases: TGTGCCAGCAGTGGCTCGGACAGGTTCGGCAATCAGCCCCAGCATTTT.

This clone has just one count. The genes are TRBV2 and TRBJ2-7; D not certain. The CDR3 is made up of 13 amino acids. The germline V and J ends were trimmed by 7 bases and 3 bases, with 13 bases remaining between them. CDR1 and CDR2 from the germline V gene are SNHLY and FYNNEI. The CDR3 loop is CASIRVNGYEQYF. CDR3 nucleotides: TGTGCCAGCATCCGGGTAAACGGCTACGAGCAGTACTTC.

This clone was recorded only once. The CDR3 nucleotides are TGCGCCAGCAGCCCGCGAGGAAGTAGTGGGGATACGCAGTATTTT. This gives the protein CASSPRGSSGDTQYF. The V call is TRBV5-1, the J call TRBJ2-3; D ambiguous. The V gene's germline CDR1 is SGHRS and CDR2 YFSETQ. The CDR3 sequence is 15 residues long. V was cut by 4 bases and J by 6 bases, with 18 bases left in between.

The chain recombines TRBV19 with TRBJ1-2; a weak D match, TRBD1 (5 bases). Trimming took off 3 bases at V and 1 base at J, with 12 bases between the two ends. Per germline, CDR1 LNHDA and CDR2 SQIVND (reference sequence). The CDR3 length is 15 residues. CDR3 sequence: CASSISQTDNYGYTF. The CDR3, as DNA: TGTGCCAGTAGTATTTCTCAGACAGATAACTATGGCTACACCTTC.

The rearrangement uses TRBV19 and TRBJ2-7; TRBD2 agrees at 10 bases. This CDR3 has 15 amino acids. J lost 4 bases, V lost 1 base, and 4 bases had no gene match. Per germline, CDR1 LNHDA and CDR2 SQIVND (reference sequence). CDR3 residues: CASSIGSSGSYEQYF. DNA of the CDR3: TGTGCCAGTAGTATAGGTTCTAGCGGGAGTTACGAGCAGTACTTC.

This chain connects TRBV30 to TRBJ2-7, with 7 bases matching TRBD2. Per the germline V gene, CDR1 is GTSNPN and CDR2 is SVGIG (reference sequence). CDR3 size: 14 residues. V was clipped by 3 bases and J by 0 bases; unmatched bases: 5. The CDR3 reads CAWRPSGFSYEQYF. Here the CDR3 DNA reads TGTGCCTGGAGGCCTAGCGGCTTCTCCTACGAGCAGTACTTC.

J is TRBJ2-3 and V is TRBV2; a possible D gene is TRBD2 (5 bases). This CDR3 is 14 amino acids long. Germline V gene data show CDR1 as SNHLY and CDR2 as FYNNEI. The ends were cut back, 2 bases at V and 2 bases at J, with 8 bases in the middle. CDR3 amino acids: CASSETGITDTQYF. DNA for the CDR3: TGTGCCAGCAGTGAAACCGGGATCACAGATACGCAGTATTTT.

The V gene is TRBV28, the J gene TRBJ1-6; D is possibly TRBD1 (5 bases). From germline, CDR1 is MDHEN and CDR2 SYDVKM. This CDR3 comprises 15 residues. Trimming left V 4 bases short and J 6 bases short, with 13 bases between. The CDR3 is CASSSPPGGNSPLHF. The CDR3 DNA is TGTGCCAGCAGTTCCCCTCCGGGGGGTAATTCACCCCTCCACTTT. The whole variable domain, filled in from reference TRBV28 and TRBJ1-6, reads DVKVTQSSRYLVKRTGEKVFLECVQDMDHENMFWYRQDPGLGLRLIYFSYDVKMKEKGDIPEGYSVSREKKERFSLILESASTNQTSMYLCASSSPPGGNSPLHFGNGTRLTVT.

The chain is built from TRBV6-5 and TRBJ1-2; 7 bases are a match to TRBD1. Germline trimming cut 6 bases from V and 6 bases from J; bases unmatched to any gene: 7. The CDR3 consists of 13 residues. Germline CDR1 is MNHEY and CDR2 is SVGAGI. DNA for the CDR3: TGTGCCAGCAGCCTAGGGACAGACCATGGCTACACCTTC. This sequence encodes CASSLGTDHGYTF.

The J gene is TRBJ2-7, the V gene TRBV6-5; D may be TRBD1 (5 bases). The CDR3 runs 15 residues. Trimming took off 3 bases at V and 3 bases at J, with 15 bases between the two ends. Germline V gene sequence: CDR1 MNHEY, CDR2 SVGAGI. This CDR3 reads CASSYMGQTIYEQYF. CDR3 DNA: TGTGCCAGCAGTTATATGGGGCAGACCATCTACGAGCAGTACTTC.

This chain connects TRBV6-5 to TRBJ2-7; 9 bases agree with TRBD1. Germline assignment: CDR1 MNHEY and CDR2 SVGAGI. Germline trimming cut 11 bases from V and 3 bases from J; bases unmatched to any gene: 5. This CDR3 spans 12 amino acids. DNA for the CDR3: TGTGCCGTCGGGACAGGGAACTACGAGCAGTACTTC. Translated: CAVGTGNYEQYF.

The CDR3 DNA is TGTGCCAGCAGCGTGGGGCAGGGGACCAATGAGCAGTTCTTC. It translates to CASSVGQGTNEQFF. J is TRBJ2-1 and V is TRBV9, with D perhaps TRBD1 (6 bases). The CDR3 is 14 amino acids. Germline lookup yields CDR1 SGDLS and CDR2 YYNGEE. Between the trimmed V and J ends, which lost 2 bases and 6 bases, there was a span of 12 bases.

The chain uses TRBV11-2 and TRBJ2-6; 11 bases align to TRBD1. The V and J ends lost 5 bases and 1 base, in that order; junction bases with no gene match: 4. The germline V gene has CDR1 SGHAT and CDR2 FQNNGV. This CDR3 has 17 residues. The CDR3 reads CASSPGTGGSGANVLTF. The DNA for the CDR3 is TGTGCCAGCAGCCCCGGGACAGGGGGATCTGGGGCCAACGTCCTGACTTTC.

V and J are TRBV6-5 and TRBJ1-1, with 7 nucleotides matching TRBD1. The CDR3 extends over 15 amino acids. Germline assignment: CDR1 MNHEY and CDR2 SVGAGI. The V and J ends lost 0 bases and 2 bases, in that order; junction bases with no gene match: 3. DNA for the CDR3: TGTGCCAGCAGTTACTCGGCAGGGGGAAACACTGAAGCTTTCTTT. Its translation: CASSYSAGGNTEAFF.

This rearrangement joins TRBV11-3 to TRBJ2-7; 11 bases line up with TRBD1. Germline V gene lookup returns CDR1 SGHNT and CDR2 YENEEA. This CDR3 region has 17 residues. After removal of 1 base from V and 0 bases from J, the junction contained 5 bases not matched to a gene. CDR3 nucleotide sequence: TGTGCCAGCAGCTTAGGGACAGGGGGCGGACACTCCTACGAGCAGTACTTC. Its translation is CASSLGTGGGHSYEQYF.

V is TRBV10-3 and J is TRBJ2-7; TRBD1 matches 7 bases. Losses at the gene ends were 6 bases for V and 0 bases for J; bases not matched to a gene: 5. The CDR3 sequence is 14 residues long. Germline loops: CDR1 ENHRY, CDR2 SYGVKD. The CDR3 reads CAIRDRDSSYEQYF. The CDR3 region has the DNA TGTGCCATCAGGGACCGGGACAGCTCCTACGAGCAGTACTTC.

The chain recombines TRBV5-4 with TRBJ2-3; weak D call: TRBD1 (6 bases). V lost 0 bases and J lost 3, with 17 bases in between. There are 17 residues in the CDR3. Per germline, CDR1 SGHNT and CDR2 YYREEE (reference sequence). CDR3 sequence reads: CASSLATGGYSTDTQYF. The CDR3 coding sequence is TGTGCCAGCAGCTTGGCGACAGGTGGTTATAGTACAGATACGCAGTATTTT.